Below are 6 T cell receptor beta chains sequenced from a single sample in a study of CD8+ T cells in alopecia areata (dated by TCRdb to the late 2010s). The sample's time point label is to be understood as: about 5 months on oral tofacitinib. The sample's treatment or condition, from its label and the paper: oral pan-JAK inhibitor, 5-10 mg twice daily. Libraries came from the immunoSEQ multiplex PCR assay. To provide template for TCR sequencing, every sample had RNA extracted and reverse transcribed into cDNA. TCRdb stores this immuneACCESS table with in-frame sequences only. Part of the clones is absent; in the studies checked, under half of the shortfall reflects unresolved V genes, and no reason is known for the rest. In all, the sample holds around 200,000 clones, and about 55% of those were seen once. The ten largest account for more than 10% of the sample. Sequenced here: CD8+ T cells sorted from blood, sampled at week 24, from a patient treated with tofacitinib. Source of these receptors: a human donor with alopecia areata.

This chain connects TRBV11-2 to TRBJ1-1; TRBD1 is a possible D gene (6 bases). Trimming took 8 bases from V and 8 from J, leaving 12 bases between them. Germline loops: CDR1 SGHAT, CDR2 FQNNGV. The length of the CDR3 is 11 residues. In DNA form, the CDR3 reads TGTGCCAGCGGCCCGAGGGGGGAAGCTTTCTTT. Residues: CASGPRGEAFF.

V usage is TRBV29-1 and J usage is TRBJ1-1; 9 bases fit TRBD1. J lost 0 bases, V lost 6 bases, and 5 bases had no gene match. Germline V CDR1 and CDR2: SQVTM, ANQGSEA. The CDR3 runs 14 residues. CDR3 DNA sequence: TGCAGCGTACAGGGGGCTAGGATGAACACTGAAGCTTTCTTT. This translates into CSVQGARMNTEAFF.

The chain carries TRBV10-3 and TRBJ2-7; D tentatively reads TRBD1 or TRBD2 (5 bases each). V was shortened by 6 bases and J by 5 bases, with 14 bases between the two germline ends. The germline gives CDR1 ENHRY, CDR2 SYGVKD. The CDR3 is 13 residues long. CDR3 bases: TGTGCCATCAGCGAGCAGAGGGGCCACGAGCAGTACTTC. This sequence encodes CAISEQRGHEQYF.

The chain has TRBV13 and TRBJ2-3; D possibly corresponds to TRBD2 (5 bases). The CDR3 is 14 residues long. V was clipped by 7 bases and J by 2 bases, with 13 bases between them. The germline gives CDR1 PRHDT, CDR2 FYEKMQ (reference sequence). This CDR3 is CASTTGNYTDTQYF. CDR3 coding DNA: TGTGCCAGCACTACGGGGAATTACACAGATACGCAGTATTTT.

The chain couples TRBV7-8 to TRBJ2-1; D unclear. The V and J ends lost 1 base and 10 bases respectively, with 8 bases between them. CDR3 length: 12 amino acids. CDR1 and CDR2 (germline): SGHVS, FQNEAQ. In DNA form, the CDR3 reads TGTGCCAGCAGCTTAGAACAGCTAGAGCAGTTCTTC. As protein: CASSLEQLEQFF.

This clone was seen a few times. In DNA form, the CDR3 reads TGTGCCAGCAGCCCTCACCTGGGGGACAGGGATTACAATGAGCAGTTCTTC. Translating it yields CASSPHLGDRDYNEQFF. V gene TRBV7-8 combines with J gene TRBJ2-1; 9 nucleotides agree with TRBD1. The V segment lost 5 bases and the J segment 4 bases; nucleotides outside the gene matches: 12. The CDR3 extends over 17 amino acids. Germline V gene data show CDR1 as SGHVS and CDR2 as FQNEAQ.